These 12 T cell receptor beta chains originate from one sample sequenced in a study of response to subunit inactivated influenza vaccine. TCRdb reprocessed the RT-PCR reads via MiXCR and lists one record per CDR3 protein. The table lists under 850,000 distinct CDR3 sequences, roughly 20% of them singletons, with under 13% in the top ten. The sample here was PBMCs from blood, taken roughly 5 days after vaccination. These receptors were obtained from a man between 45 and 60 years old who received an inactivated influenza vaccine.

The chain is built from TRBV27 and TRBJ2-1, with 12 bases fitting TRBD2. J gave up 10 bases and V 4 bases, and 8 bases lay outside the gene matches. CDR1 and CDR2 (germline): MNHEY, SMNVEV (reference sequence). This CDR3 has 15 amino acids. CDR3 amino acids: CASSSLTSGSGEQFF. The CDR3 coding sequence is TGTGCCAGCAGTTCCCTGACTAGCGGGAGCGGCGAGCAGTTCTTC.

V and J are TRBV5-1 and TRBJ2-7, with 9 nucleotides matching TRBD1. This CDR3 has 15 residues. Germline V lookup: CDR1 SGHRS, CDR2 YFSETQ. V dropped 0 bases and J dropped 7; count of bases not matched to a gene: 8. The CDR3 region is CASSLDPGQGREQYF. The CDR3 nucleotides read TGCGCCAGCAGCTTGGACCCGGGACAGGGTAGGGAGCAGTACTTC.

This clonotype has a handful of counts. The chain joins TRBV20-1 to TRBJ2-7; D call uncertain. The CDR3 is 14 amino acids. From germline, CDR1 is DFQATT and CDR2 SNEGSKA (reference sequence). V shed 3 bases and J shed 0 bases, with 12 bases lying between them. The CDR3 DNA follows: TGCAGTGCTAGCCCAGGCTATAGCTCCTACGAGCAGTACTTC. It encodes CSASPGYSSYEQYF.

This clonotype has more than one count but fewer than ten. The chain recombines TRBV20-1 with TRBJ1-1; D gene ambiguous. Deletions cut 0 bases from V and 8 bases from J, with 10 bases between. This CDR3 is 12 amino acids long. The germline CDR1 and CDR2 sequences are DFQATT and SNEGSKA (reference sequence). In nucleotides, the CDR3 is TGCAGTGCTAGAGATCGTCTGTCGGAAGCTTTCTTT. Translation: CSARDRLSEAFF.

The chain combines TRBV6-2 or TRBV6-3 with TRBJ1-5; 9 bases fit TRBD1. Trimming took 10 bases from V and 5 from J; bases not matched to a gene: 12. There are 15 residues in the CDR3. Germline CDR1 reads MNHEY; CDR2 reads SVGEGT. In DNA form, the CDR3 reads TGTGCCACAAGACTCGTTACAGGGGGCCATCAGCCCCAGCATTTT. It translates to CATRLVTGGHQPQHF.

V usage is TRBV6-1 and J usage is TRBJ2-7; 8 nucleotides match TRBD1. The CDR3 covers 15 residues. From germline, CDR1 is MNHNS and CDR2 SASEGT. The V segment lost 8 bases and the J segment 2 bases; nucleotides outside the gene matches: 11. The CDR3 spells CASPPLTGAAYEQYF. DNA of the CDR3: TGTGCCAGCCCTCCCCTGACAGGGGCCGCCTACGAGCAGTACTTC.

The CDR3 DNA sequence: TGTGCCAGCTCACCAACAGGGGAGAATTCACCCCTCCACTTT. It translates to CASSPTGENSPLHF. V gene TRBV18 combines with J gene TRBJ1-6; 7 bases map to TRBD1. The CDR3 covers 14 residues. Germline loops: CDR1 KGHSH, CDR2 LQKENI. Losses at the gene ends were 2 bases for V and 7 bases for J; bases not matched to a gene: 2.

This clonotype was recorded many times. The chain joins TRBV7-6 to TRBJ2-3; tentatively, D is TRBD2 (5 bases). This CDR3 contains 16 residues. Trimming took off 1 base at V and 4 bases at J, with 15 bases between the two ends. Germline values: CDR1 SGHVS, CDR2 FNYEAQ. The CDR3 bases are TGTGCCAGCAGCTTAGAGAGTATAGGAGGTCCAGATACGCAGTATTTT. Residues: CASSLESIGGPDTQYF.

This clonotype occurred many times. This rearrangement joins TRBV29-1 to TRBJ1-2; D is perhaps TRBD1 (5 bases). The length of the CDR3 is 12 residues. V dropped 7 bases and J dropped 4 bases, with 13 bases sitting between them. Germline CDR1 and CDR2: SQVTM and ANQGSEA. In DNA, the CDR3 is TGCAGCGGGGGGACGTTGCTCTATGGCTACACCTTC. This sequence encodes CSGGTLLYGYTF.

This clonotype appeared a few times. The V gene is TRBV6-1, the J gene TRBJ2-3, with a possible D match to TRBD1 (7 bases). The germline V gene has CDR1 MNHNS and CDR2 SASEGT. CDR3 length: 18 amino acids. Trimming pared 5 bases from V and 0 bases from J, leaving 21 bases between. The chain's CDR3 is CASSPSGGGKTSTDTQYF. The CDR3 bases are TGTGCCAGCAGTCCCTCAGGAGGGGGCAAAACTAGCACAGATACGCAGTATTTT.

Many counts were recorded for this clonotype. The V call is TRBV4-2, the J call TRBJ1-1; 7 bases line up with TRBD1. This CDR3 is built from 14 residues. V shed 1 base, J shed 5 bases, and the junction held 4 bases outside the gene matches. CDR1 and CDR2 (germline): LGHNA, YNFKEQ. The CDR3 is CASSQGQGRTEAFF. The CDR3 DNA reads as TGTGCCAGCAGCCAAGGACAGGGAAGGACTGAAGCTTTCTTT.

This rearrangement joins TRBV20-1 to TRBJ1-2, with no clear D. This CDR3 region has 13 residues. Trimming cost V 1 base and J 0 bases, with 6 bases left between them. Looked up from germline, CDR1 is DFQATT and CDR2 is SNEGSKA (reference sequence). The CDR3 reads CSARADSNYGYTF. Here the CDR3 DNA reads TGCAGTGCTAGAGCCGATTCTAACTATGGCTACACCTTC.